Listed here is a single T cell receptor (beta chain). The antigen is not known. The sample is drawn from a study of vaccination and CD4 T cells after COVID-19. Sequencing of DNA taken from cultured CD4+ T cells relied on the Oncomine TCR Beta short-read assay. TCRdb analysed the PCR reads with MiXCR anew, one entry per CDR3 protein. The data show about 13,000 distinct CDR3 sequences, 56% seen once. Looked up from germline, CDR1 is KGHSH and CDR2 is LQKENI. V shed 3 bases and J shed 5 bases, with 13 bases lying between them. This CDR3 contains 14 residues. Treatment described: approximately nine-day PBMC culture with coronavirus spike peptide pools or control peptides (ViraFEST assay).

The clonotype comes from a human donor who had recovered from COVID-19. Sequenced input: CD4+ T cells from blood, cultured in vitro. The genes are TRBV18 and TRBJ1-2; D is uncertain. CDR3 in amino acids: CASSPPWTGYGYTF. CDR3 DNA sequence: TGTGCCAGCTCACCCCCCTGGACGGGATATGGCTACACCTTC. The variable domain in full, with the rest retrieved from reference TRBV18 and TRBJ1-2, is NAGVMQNPRHLVRRRGQEARLRCSPMKGHSHVYWYRQLPEEGLKFMVYLQKENIIDESGMPKERFSAEFPKEGPSILRIQQVVRGDSAAYFCASSPPWTGYGYTFGSGTRLTVV.